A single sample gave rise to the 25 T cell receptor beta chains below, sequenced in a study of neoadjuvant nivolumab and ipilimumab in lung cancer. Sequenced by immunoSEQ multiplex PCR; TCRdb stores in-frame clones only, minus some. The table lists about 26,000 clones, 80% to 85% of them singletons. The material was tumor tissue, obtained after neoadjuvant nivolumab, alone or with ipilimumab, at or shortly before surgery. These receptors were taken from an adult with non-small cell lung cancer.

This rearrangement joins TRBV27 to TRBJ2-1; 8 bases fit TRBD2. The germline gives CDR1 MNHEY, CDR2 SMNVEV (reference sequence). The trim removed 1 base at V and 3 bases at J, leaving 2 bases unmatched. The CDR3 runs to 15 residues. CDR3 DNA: TGTGCCAGCAGTTTATTAGCGGGGTTCTACAATGAGCAGTTCTTC. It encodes CASSLLAGFYNEQFF.

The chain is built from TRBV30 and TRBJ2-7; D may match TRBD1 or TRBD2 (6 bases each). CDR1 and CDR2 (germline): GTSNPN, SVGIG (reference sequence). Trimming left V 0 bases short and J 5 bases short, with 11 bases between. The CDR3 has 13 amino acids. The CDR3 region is CAWSVEGGHEQYF. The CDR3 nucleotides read TGTGCCTGGAGTGTAGAGGGGGGCCACGAGCAGTACTTC.

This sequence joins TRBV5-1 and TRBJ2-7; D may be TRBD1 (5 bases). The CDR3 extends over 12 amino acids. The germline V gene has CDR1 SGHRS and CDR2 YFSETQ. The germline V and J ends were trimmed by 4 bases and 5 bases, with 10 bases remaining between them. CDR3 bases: TGCGCCAGCAGCCTAGGGGCAAACGAGCAGTACTTC. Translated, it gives CASSLGANEQYF.

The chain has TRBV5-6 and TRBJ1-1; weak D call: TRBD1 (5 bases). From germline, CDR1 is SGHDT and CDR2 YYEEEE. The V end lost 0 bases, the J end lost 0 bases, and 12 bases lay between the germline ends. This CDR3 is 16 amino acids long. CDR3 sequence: CASSLDQGRMNTEAFF. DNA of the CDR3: TGTGCCAGCAGCTTGGATCAGGGACGCATGAACACTGAAGCTTTCTTT. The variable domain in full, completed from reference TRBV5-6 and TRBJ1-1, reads DAGVTQSPTHLIKTRGQQVTLRCSPKSGHDTVSWYQQALGQGPQFIFQYYEEEERQRGNFPDRFSGHQFPNYSSELNVNALLLGDSALYLCASSLDQGRMNTEAFFGQGTRLTVV.

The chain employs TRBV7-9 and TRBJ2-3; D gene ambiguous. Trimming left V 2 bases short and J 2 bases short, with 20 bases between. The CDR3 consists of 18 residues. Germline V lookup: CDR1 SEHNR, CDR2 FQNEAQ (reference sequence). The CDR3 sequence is CASSLSVGGIHPTDTQYF. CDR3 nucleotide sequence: TGTGCCAGCAGCTTAAGCGTCGGCGGCATTCACCCCACAGATACGCAGTATTTT.

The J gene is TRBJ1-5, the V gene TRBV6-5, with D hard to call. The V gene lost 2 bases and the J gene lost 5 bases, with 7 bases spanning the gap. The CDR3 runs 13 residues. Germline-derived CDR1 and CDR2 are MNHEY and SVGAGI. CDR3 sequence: CASSYREDQPQHF. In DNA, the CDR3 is TGTGCCAGCAGTTACAGGGAGGATCAGCCCCAGCATTTT.

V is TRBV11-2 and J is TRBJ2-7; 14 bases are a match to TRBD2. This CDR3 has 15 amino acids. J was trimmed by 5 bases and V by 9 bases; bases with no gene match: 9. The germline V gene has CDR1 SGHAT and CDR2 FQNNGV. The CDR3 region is CARGGTSGSINEQYF. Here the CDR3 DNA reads TGTGCCAGGGGAGGGACTAGCGGGAGTATAAACGAGCAGTACTTC.

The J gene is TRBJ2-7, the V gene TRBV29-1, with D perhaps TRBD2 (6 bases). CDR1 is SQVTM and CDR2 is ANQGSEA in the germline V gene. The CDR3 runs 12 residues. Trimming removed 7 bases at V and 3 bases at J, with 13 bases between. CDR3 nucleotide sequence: TGCAGCGGGAGGGCAGCTAACTACGAGCAGTACTTC. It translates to CSGRAANYEQYF.

The CDR3, as DNA: TGTGCCAGCAGTCCAGGACAGTTCTATGGCTACACCTTC. The encoded protein is CASSPGQFYGYTF. The rearrangement links TRBV6-5 to TRBJ1-2; D might be TRBD1 (6 bases). The CDR3 consists of 13 residues. Trimming took off 5 bases at V and 4 bases at J, with 11 bases between the two ends. The germline CDR1 and CDR2 sequences are MNHEY and SVGAGI.

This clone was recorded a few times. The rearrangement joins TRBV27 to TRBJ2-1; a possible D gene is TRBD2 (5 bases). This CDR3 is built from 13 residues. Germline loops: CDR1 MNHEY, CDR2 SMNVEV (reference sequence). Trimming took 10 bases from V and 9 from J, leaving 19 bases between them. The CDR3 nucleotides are TGTGCCACCCTTTGGGGAGTTAACGGTGAGCAGTTCTTC. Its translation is CATLWGVNGEQFF.

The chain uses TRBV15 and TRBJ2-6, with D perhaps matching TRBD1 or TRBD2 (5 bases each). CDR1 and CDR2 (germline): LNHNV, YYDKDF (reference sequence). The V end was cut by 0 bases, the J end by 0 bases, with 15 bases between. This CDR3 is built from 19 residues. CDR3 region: CATSRDEGTAISGANVLTF. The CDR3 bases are TGTGCCACCAGCAGAGACGAAGGGACCGCAATCTCTGGGGCCAACGTCCTGACTTTC.

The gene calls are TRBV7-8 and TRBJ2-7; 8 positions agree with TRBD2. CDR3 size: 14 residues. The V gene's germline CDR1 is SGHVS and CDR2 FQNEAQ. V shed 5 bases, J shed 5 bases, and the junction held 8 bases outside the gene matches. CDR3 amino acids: CASSKAGVGDEQYF. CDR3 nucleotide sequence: TGTGCCAGCAGCAAAGCGGGAGTAGGGGACGAGCAGTACTTC.

The CDR3 loop reads CASRDQGYGYTF. The CDR3 nucleotides read TGTGCCAGCAGGGACCAAGGCTATGGCTACACCTTC. J is TRBJ1-2 and V is TRBV28; D not certain. Germline assignment: CDR1 MDHEN and CDR2 SYDVKM. This CDR3 spans 12 amino acids. V was cut by 6 bases and J by 4 bases, with 9 bases left in between.

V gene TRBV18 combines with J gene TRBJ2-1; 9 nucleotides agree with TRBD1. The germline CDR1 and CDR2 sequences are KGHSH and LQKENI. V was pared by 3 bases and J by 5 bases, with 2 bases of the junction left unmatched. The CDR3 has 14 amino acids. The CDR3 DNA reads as TGTGCCAGCTCACCGGGACAGGGACACAATGAGCAGTTCTTC. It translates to CASSPGQGHNEQFF.

CDR3 amino acids: CASSLLSGRGVYNEQFF. The CDR3 DNA follows: TGTGCCAGCAGCCTCCTTTCCGGCAGGGGGGTCTACAATGAGCAGTTCTTC. The chain has TRBV13 and TRBJ2-1, with D possibly TRBD1 on 7 matching bases. This CDR3 contains 17 residues. Germline CDR1 reads PRHDT; CDR2 reads FYEKMQ (reference sequence). Trimming removed 5 bases at V and 3 bases at J, with 20 bases between.

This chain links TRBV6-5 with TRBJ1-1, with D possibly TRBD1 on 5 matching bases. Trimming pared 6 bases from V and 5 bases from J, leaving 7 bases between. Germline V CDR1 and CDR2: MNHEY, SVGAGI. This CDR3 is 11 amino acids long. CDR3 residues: CASRRGTEAFF. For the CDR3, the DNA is TGTGCCAGCAGACGGGGGACTGAAGCTTTCTTT.

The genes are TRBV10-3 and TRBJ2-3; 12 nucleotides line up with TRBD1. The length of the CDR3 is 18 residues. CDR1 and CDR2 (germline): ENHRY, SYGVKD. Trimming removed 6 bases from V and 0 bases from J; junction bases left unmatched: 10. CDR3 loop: CAISAKKGQGASTDTQYF. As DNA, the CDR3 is TGTGCCATCAGCGCTAAGAAGGGACAGGGGGCAAGCACAGATACGCAGTATTTT.

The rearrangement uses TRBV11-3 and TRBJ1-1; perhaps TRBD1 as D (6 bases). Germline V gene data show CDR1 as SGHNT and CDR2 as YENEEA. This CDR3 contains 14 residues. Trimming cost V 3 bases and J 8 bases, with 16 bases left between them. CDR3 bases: TGTGCCAGCAGCTTCGATCCCGTCAGGGGAGAAGCTTTCTTT. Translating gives CASSFDPVRGEAFF.

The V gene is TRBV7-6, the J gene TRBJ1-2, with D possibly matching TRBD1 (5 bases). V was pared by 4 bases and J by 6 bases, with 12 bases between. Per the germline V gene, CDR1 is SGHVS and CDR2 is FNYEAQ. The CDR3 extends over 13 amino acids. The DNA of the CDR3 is TGTGCCAGCAGCTCCCAGGGAGGCCATGGCTACACCTTC. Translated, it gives CASSSQGGHGYTF.

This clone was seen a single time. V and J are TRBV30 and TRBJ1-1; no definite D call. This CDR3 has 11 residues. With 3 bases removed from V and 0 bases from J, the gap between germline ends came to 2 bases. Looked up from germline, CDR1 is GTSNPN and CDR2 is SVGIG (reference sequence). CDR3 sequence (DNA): TGTGCCTGGAGCATGAACACTGAAGCTTTCTTT. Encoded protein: CAWSMNTEAFF.

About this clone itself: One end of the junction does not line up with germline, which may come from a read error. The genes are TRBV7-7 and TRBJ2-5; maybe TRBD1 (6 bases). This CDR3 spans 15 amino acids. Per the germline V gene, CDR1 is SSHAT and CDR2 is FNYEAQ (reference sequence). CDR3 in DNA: TGTGCTAGCAGCTCCAGAGCGACAGGTCAAGAGACCCAGTACTTC. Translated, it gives CASSSRATGQETQYF.

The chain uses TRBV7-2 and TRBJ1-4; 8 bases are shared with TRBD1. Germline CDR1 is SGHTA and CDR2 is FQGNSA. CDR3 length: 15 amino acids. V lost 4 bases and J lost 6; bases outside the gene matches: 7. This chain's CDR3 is CASSSYRGSDEKLFF. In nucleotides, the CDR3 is TGTGCCAGCAGCTCCTACAGGGGGTCGGATGAAAAACTGTTTTTT.

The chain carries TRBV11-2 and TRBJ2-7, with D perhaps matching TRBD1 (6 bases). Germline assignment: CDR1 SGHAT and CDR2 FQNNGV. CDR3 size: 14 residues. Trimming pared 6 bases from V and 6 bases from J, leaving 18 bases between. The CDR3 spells CASSPIRGTSEQYF. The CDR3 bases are TGTGCCAGCAGTCCCATCAGGGGAACGAGCGAGCAGTACTTC.

For the CDR3, the DNA is TGTGCCTGGAGCCGGGAAACAGGGGGTAGGACCTACGAGCAGTACTTC. Protein product: CAWSRETGGRTYEQYF. V is TRBV30 and J is TRBJ2-7, with 8 bases aligning to TRBD1. V shed 3 bases, J shed 2 bases, and the junction held 12 bases outside the gene matches. CDR1 is GTSNPN, CDR2 SVGIG, per germline (reference sequence). This CDR3 region has 16 residues.

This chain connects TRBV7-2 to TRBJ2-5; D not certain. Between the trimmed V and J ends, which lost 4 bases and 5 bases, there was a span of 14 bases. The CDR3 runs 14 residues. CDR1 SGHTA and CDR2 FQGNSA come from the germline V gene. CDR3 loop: CASSSVNTRETQYF. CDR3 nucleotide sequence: TGTGCCAGCAGCTCCGTCAATACAAGGGAGACCCAGTACTTC.